The 31 T cell receptor beta chains listed next were all sequenced from one sample in a study of T-cell memory formation after mild COVID-19. MiXCR, run by TCRdb on the 5' RACE reads, gives a single entry per CDR3 protein. Of roughly 130,000 distinct CDR3 sequences in the sample, less than 6.5% were seen once. The sequenced sample was PBMCs or a T cell subset sorted from them (not recorded which). The source of these receptors is an adult woman who had mild COVID-19 (a few samples of this study predate the infection). Cell type and time point are not known.

The chain employs TRBV3-1 and TRBJ1-1, with D perhaps TRBD1 (6 bases). This CDR3 comprises 14 residues. Trimming shortened V by 4 bases and J by 6 bases, and 15 bases separated the two germline ends. CDR1 and CDR2 (germline): LGHDT, YNNKEL (reference sequence). Written as DNA, the CDR3 is TGTGCCAGCAGCCTGCTACAGGGAGTTGCTGAAGCTTTCTTT. Translating gives CASSLLQGVAEAFF.

This clonotype has a handful of counts. This chain connects TRBV6-1 to TRBJ1-5; TRBD1 is a possible D gene (5 bases). Germline CDR1 and CDR2: MNHNS and SASEGT. Trimming stripped 5 bases from V and 0 bases from J, with 11 bases between. This CDR3 has 15 residues. CDR3 loop: CASSRGLDSNQPQHF. The CDR3, as DNA: TGTGCCAGCAGTAGGGGATTGGATAGCAATCAGCCCCAGCATTTT.

The table lists this clonotype with a few counts. V is TRBV7-2 and J is TRBJ2-5, with TRBD2 identical over 7 bases. CDR3 length equals 15 residues. Trimming cost V 0 bases and J 3 bases; bases outside gene matches: 4. Germline values: CDR1 SGHTA, CDR2 FQGNSA. CDR3 sequence (DNA): TGTGCCAGCAGCTTAGCAGGACTAGACAAAGAGACCCAGTACTTC. It translates to CASSLAGLDKETQYF.

The rearrangement joins TRBV9 to TRBJ2-3; 7 nucleotides align to TRBD1. The V and J ends lost 3 bases and 0 bases, in that order; junction bases with no gene match: 4. The CDR3 contains 15 residues. Germline-derived CDR1 and CDR2 are SGDLS and YYNGEE. CDR3 bases: TGTGCCAGCAGCGCGGGACAGCGTAGCACAGATACGCAGTATTTT. Residues: CASSAGQRSTDTQYF.

This clonotype was found a few times. V usage is TRBV20-1 and J usage is TRBJ1-5; D remains unclear. Germline CDR1 DFQATT, CDR2 SNEGSKA (reference sequence). This CDR3 spans 14 amino acids. V was clipped by 3 bases and J by 1 base, with 10 bases between them. DNA of the CDR3: TGCAGTGCTAGGCAGCCGGGAAGCAATCAGCCCCAGCATTTT. It yields the protein CSARQPGSNQPQHF.

The rearrangement uses TRBV4-3 and TRBJ1-2; weak D call: TRBD1 (6 bases). The CDR3 consists of 16 residues. V was trimmed by 0 bases and J by 2 bases, leaving 13 bases between them. Germline CDR1 is LGHNA and CDR2 is YSLEER. CDR3 sequence reads: CASSQDARQGNYGYTF. The CDR3 DNA follows: TGCGCCAGCAGCCAAGATGCCAGGCAGGGGAACTATGGCTACACCTTC.

This clonotype was counted only a few times. The chain combines TRBV5-1 with TRBJ1-4; 8 bases fit TRBD1. CDR3 size: 15 residues. Germline CDR1 is SGHRS and CDR2 is YFSETQ. V was pared by 5 bases and J by 7 bases, with 10 bases of the junction left unmatched. In DNA form, the CDR3 reads TGCGCCAGCAGTCCCGCAGGGGGCAACGGTGAAAAACTGTTTTTT. Its translation: CASSPAGGNGEKLFF.

This clonotype showed up many times. CDR3 protein: CASSQGEGYEQYF. The CDR3 DNA follows: TGTGCCAGCAGTCAGGGGGAAGGCTACGAGCAGTACTTC. The V and J genes are TRBV12-3 or TRBV12-4 and TRBJ2-7; the match to TRBD1 covers 7 bases. This CDR3 has 13 amino acids. Unmatched junction bases numbered 4, after V lost 5 bases and J lost 3 bases.

This clonotype has ten or more counts. The CDR3 nucleotides are TGTGCCAGCAGCTTTACCGGACAGGGAAGAAACATTCAGTACTTC. It translates to CASSFTGQGRNIQYF. V and J are TRBV7-2 and TRBJ2-4, with 8 bases aligning to TRBD1. After removal of 3 bases from V and 6 bases from J, the junction contained 7 bases not matched to a gene. Germline V CDR1 and CDR2: SGHTA, FQGNSA. The CDR3 covers 15 residues.

This clonotype was found many times. This chain joins TRBV7-2 and TRBJ2-7; maybe TRBD2 (5 bases). The CDR3 contains 15 residues. The V gene lost 5 bases and the J gene lost 4 bases, with 18 bases spanning the gap. The V gene's germline CDR1 is SGHTA and CDR2 FQGNSA. DNA for the CDR3: TGTGCCAGCAGCCCAGGCCGAGACGGACTGTACGAGCAGTACTTC. This codes for CASSPGRDGLYEQYF.

Here the CDR3 DNA reads TGTGCCAGCAGCCTATCGGCCGGGCCCGGGGAGCTGTTTTTT. It encodes CASSLSAGPGELFF. This chain links TRBV7-3 with TRBJ2-2, with D unresolved. V lost 5 bases, J lost 6 bases, and 13 bases lay in between. This CDR3 contains 14 residues. Per the germline V gene, CDR1 is SGHTA and CDR2 is FQGTGA.

This clonotype was detected only once. The rearrangement joins TRBV27 to TRBJ2-7, with 8 bases that match TRBD1. The V gene's germline CDR1 is MNHEY and CDR2 SMNVEV (reference sequence). The CDR3 has 15 residues. The junction had 7 bases not matched to a gene; V was cut back by 6 bases and J by 0 bases. For the CDR3, the DNA is TGTGCCAGCAGAGAAGGGACAGGCAACTCCTACGAGCAGTACTTC. Translation: CASREGTGNSYEQYF.

This clonotype was counted a few times. This rearrangement joins TRBV19 to TRBJ2-1; the D gene is possibly TRBD1 (6 bases). The CDR3 has 13 amino acids. The germline CDR1 and CDR2 sequences are LNHDA and SQIVND (reference sequence). Between the trimmed V and J ends, which lost 11 bases and 6 bases, there was a span of 17 bases. In DNA form, the CDR3 reads TGTGCCTCGGCCGGGACACAACTCAATGAGCAGTTCTTC. Translating gives CASAGTQLNEQFF.

The chain recombines TRBV7-2 with TRBJ2-3; D unclear. V was trimmed by 4 bases and J by 4 bases, leaving 12 bases between them. CDR3 length equals 14 residues. Looked up from germline, CDR1 is SGHTA and CDR2 is FQGNSA. CDR3 amino acids: CASSSRSPADTQYF. The CDR3 DNA is TGTGCCAGCAGCTCTAGGAGCCCCGCAGATACGCAGTATTTT.

This clonotype came up a few times. V is TRBV3-1 and J is TRBJ2-5; D uncertain. Per the germline V gene, CDR1 is LGHDT and CDR2 is YNNKEL (reference sequence). CDR3 length equals 12 residues. The V end was cut by 4 bases, the J end by 3 bases, with 6 bases between. Here the CDR3 DNA reads TGTGCCAGCAGCCGCCCAAAAGAGACCCAGTACTTC. It is translated as CASSRPKETQYF.

The gene calls are TRBV5-6 and TRBJ2-3; possible D gene TRBD1, 6 bases. The CDR3 consists of 13 residues. V lost 2 bases and J lost 6, with 10 bases in between. Germline CDR1 SGHDT, CDR2 YYEEEE. The DNA for the CDR3 is TGTGCCAGCAGCTTAGGGGGTCAGGATACGCAGTATTTT. The encoded protein is CASSLGGQDTQYF.

About this clonotype: A read error may explain this, as a much larger clone is one base away. This chain uses TRBV20-1 with TRBJ2-7; a possible D gene is TRBD2 (6 bases). Germline loops: CDR1 DFQATT, CDR2 SNEGSKA (reference sequence). The CDR3 is 15 residues long. Trimming stripped 7 bases from V and 3 bases from J, with 22 bases between. CDR3 residues: CSDYSGTGNGYEQYF. In nucleotides, the CDR3 is TGCAGTGATTATTCGGGGACTGGGAACGGCTACGAGCAGTACTTC.

This clonotype was recorded at least ten times. The chain joins TRBV7-2 to TRBJ1-2; the D is unclear. Germline V gene sequence: CDR1 SGHTA, CDR2 FQGNSA. The CDR3 is 11 residues long. The V gene lost 4 bases and the J gene lost 4 bases, with 4 bases spanning the gap. DNA for the CDR3: TGTGCCAGCAGCTCTACCTATGGCTACACCTTC. Translating gives CASSSTYGYTF.

This clonotype was picked up many times. The chain recombines TRBV6-6 with TRBJ2-2; no clear D. V was shortened by 4 bases and J by 5 bases, with 8 bases between the two germline ends. The germline gives CDR1 MNHNY, CDR2 SVGAGI (reference sequence). The CDR3 is 13 residues long. The CDR3 is CASSSHGTGELFF. CDR3 DNA: TGTGCCAGCAGTTCCCATGGGACCGGGGAGCTGTTTTTT.

This clonotype was seen a few times. The chain employs TRBV20-1 and TRBJ2-1; D could derive from TRBD1 or TRBD2 (5 bases each). The germline gives CDR1 DFQATT, CDR2 SNEGSKA (reference sequence). The CDR3 runs to 20 residues. V lost 0 bases to trimming and J lost 7 bases, with 31 bases between them. The CDR3 sequence is CSARDKRDAMASFRENEQFF. CDR3 DNA: TGCAGTGCTAGAGATAAAAGGGACGCGATGGCTAGTTTCAGGGAGAATGAGCAGTTCTTC.

The chain has TRBV4-2 and TRBJ1-5; tentative D call: TRBD1 (6 bases). CDR1 is LGHNA, CDR2 YNFKEQ, per germline. The CDR3 runs 16 residues. The germline V and J ends were trimmed by 1 base and 5 bases, with 15 bases remaining between them. The CDR3 protein is CASSQASQGRDQPQHF. Written as DNA, the CDR3 is TGTGCCAGCAGCCAAGCTTCACAGGGAAGGGATCAGCCCCAGCATTTT.

The J gene is TRBJ2-7, the V gene TRBV6-5; 8 nucleotides match TRBD1. The CDR3 spans 15 residues. Unmatched junction bases numbered 8, after V lost 6 bases and J lost 1 base. The germline CDR1 and CDR2 sequences are MNHEY and SVGAGI. CDR3 in amino acids: CASSLGGTGSYEQYF. The DNA for the CDR3 is TGTGCCAGCAGCTTGGGCGGGACAGGATCCTACGAGCAGTACTTC.

This clonotype has at least ten counts. The V and J genes are TRBV7-9 and TRBJ2-5, with 9 bases fitting TRBD1. Per the germline V gene, CDR1 is SEHNR and CDR2 is FQNEAQ (reference sequence). The V gene end was trimmed by 1 base and the J gene end by 0 bases; junction bases not matched to a gene: 3. CDR3 length equals 16 residues. The CDR3 nucleotides read TGTGCCAGCAGCTTAGGGGGGACAGGGAACCAAGAGACCCAGTACTTC. It codes for CASSLGGTGNQETQYF.

This clonotype has at least ten counts. J is TRBJ2-5 and V is TRBV7-3, with 8 bases lining up with TRBD2. CDR1 and CDR2 (germline): SGHTA, FQGTGA. Trimming removed 5 bases from V and 4 bases from J; junction bases left unmatched: 6. The CDR3 has 14 residues. The CDR3 loop is CASSLRGGRETQYF. CDR3 coding DNA: TGTGCCAGCAGCCTGCGCGGGGGGAGAGAGACCCAGTACTTC. The whole variable domain, filled in from reference TRBV7-3 and TRBJ2-5, reads GAGVSQTPSNKVTEKGKYVELRCDPISGHTALYWYRQSLGQGPEFLIYFQGTGAADDSGLPNDRFFAVRPEGSVSTLKIQRTERGDSAVYLCASSLRGGRETQYFGPGTRLLVL.

The sample holds one count of this clonotype. This chain joins TRBV5-5 and TRBJ1-1, with 7 nucleotides matching TRBD1. Germline CDR1 reads SGHKS; CDR2 reads YYEKEE (reference sequence). The CDR3 runs 15 residues. J gave up 7 bases and V 2 bases, and 11 bases lay outside the gene matches. CDR3 coding DNA: TGTGCCAGCAGCTTTAGTAACAGGGGAATTGGTGAAGCTTTCTTT. Translating it yields CASSFSNRGIGEAFF.

The chain is built from TRBV7-6 and TRBJ2-1; TRBD2 aligns across 9 bases. Germline CDR1 and CDR2: SGHVS and FNYEAQ. The CDR3 has 18 residues. V was pared by 7 bases and J by 2 bases, with 15 bases of the junction left unmatched. In DNA, the CDR3 is TGTGCCAGCACCCTGGGAGCGGGGGGACCCGCCCCCTACAATGAGCAGTTCTTC. Translation: CASTLGAGGPAPYNEQFF.

This clonotype was seen a handful of times. The chain has TRBV29-1 and TRBJ2-2, with TRBD1 matching 11 bases. Trimming removed 7 bases from V and 4 bases from J; junction bases left unmatched: 5. The V gene's germline CDR1 is SQVTM and CDR2 ANQGSEA. There are 14 residues in the CDR3. The CDR3 bases are TGCAGCGGCCGGACAGGGGGCGGCACCGGGGAGCTGTTTTTT. Amino acids: CSGRTGGGTGELFF.

In this sample, this clonotype turned up many times. The chain employs TRBV6-5 and TRBJ2-7; tentative D call: TRBD1 (6 bases). The length of the CDR3 is 13 residues. The germline gives CDR1 MNHEY, CDR2 SVGAGI. With 7 bases removed from V and 0 bases from J, the gap between germline ends came to 10 bases. The CDR3 loop reads CASTQGISYEQYF. Written as DNA, the CDR3 is TGTGCCAGCACCCAGGGGATCTCCTACGAGCAGTACTTC.

The chain employs TRBV12-3 or TRBV12-4 and TRBJ1-1; D uncertain. The CDR3 length is 14 residues. Trimming took off 3 bases at V and 1 base at J, with 9 bases between the two ends. As DNA, the CDR3 is TGTGCCAGCAGTTTGAGCAGCAGGAACACTGAAGCTTTCTTT. It encodes CASSLSSRNTEAFF.

This clonotype occurred many times. The chain uses TRBV25-1 and TRBJ1-1; 10 bases match TRBD1. This CDR3 has 15 residues. Losses at the gene ends were 4 bases for V and 5 bases for J; bases not matched to a gene: 7. CDR1 is MGHDK, CDR2 SYGVNS, per germline. The CDR3: CASSVAGTGVTEAFF. CDR3 in DNA: TGTGCCAGCAGTGTAGCCGGGACAGGGGTAACTGAAGCTTTCTTT.

This clonotype came up a few times. The gene calls are TRBV29-1 and TRBJ1-4, with 7 positions matching TRBD1. CDR1 SQVTM and CDR2 ANQGSEA come from the germline V gene. V shed 6 bases and J 3 bases; nucleotides not matched to a gene: 7. The CDR3 is made up of 14 amino acids. The CDR3 protein is CSVRKTGSNEKLFF. The CDR3 region has the DNA TGCAGCGTCCGAAAGACAGGGTCTAATGAAAAACTGTTTTTT.